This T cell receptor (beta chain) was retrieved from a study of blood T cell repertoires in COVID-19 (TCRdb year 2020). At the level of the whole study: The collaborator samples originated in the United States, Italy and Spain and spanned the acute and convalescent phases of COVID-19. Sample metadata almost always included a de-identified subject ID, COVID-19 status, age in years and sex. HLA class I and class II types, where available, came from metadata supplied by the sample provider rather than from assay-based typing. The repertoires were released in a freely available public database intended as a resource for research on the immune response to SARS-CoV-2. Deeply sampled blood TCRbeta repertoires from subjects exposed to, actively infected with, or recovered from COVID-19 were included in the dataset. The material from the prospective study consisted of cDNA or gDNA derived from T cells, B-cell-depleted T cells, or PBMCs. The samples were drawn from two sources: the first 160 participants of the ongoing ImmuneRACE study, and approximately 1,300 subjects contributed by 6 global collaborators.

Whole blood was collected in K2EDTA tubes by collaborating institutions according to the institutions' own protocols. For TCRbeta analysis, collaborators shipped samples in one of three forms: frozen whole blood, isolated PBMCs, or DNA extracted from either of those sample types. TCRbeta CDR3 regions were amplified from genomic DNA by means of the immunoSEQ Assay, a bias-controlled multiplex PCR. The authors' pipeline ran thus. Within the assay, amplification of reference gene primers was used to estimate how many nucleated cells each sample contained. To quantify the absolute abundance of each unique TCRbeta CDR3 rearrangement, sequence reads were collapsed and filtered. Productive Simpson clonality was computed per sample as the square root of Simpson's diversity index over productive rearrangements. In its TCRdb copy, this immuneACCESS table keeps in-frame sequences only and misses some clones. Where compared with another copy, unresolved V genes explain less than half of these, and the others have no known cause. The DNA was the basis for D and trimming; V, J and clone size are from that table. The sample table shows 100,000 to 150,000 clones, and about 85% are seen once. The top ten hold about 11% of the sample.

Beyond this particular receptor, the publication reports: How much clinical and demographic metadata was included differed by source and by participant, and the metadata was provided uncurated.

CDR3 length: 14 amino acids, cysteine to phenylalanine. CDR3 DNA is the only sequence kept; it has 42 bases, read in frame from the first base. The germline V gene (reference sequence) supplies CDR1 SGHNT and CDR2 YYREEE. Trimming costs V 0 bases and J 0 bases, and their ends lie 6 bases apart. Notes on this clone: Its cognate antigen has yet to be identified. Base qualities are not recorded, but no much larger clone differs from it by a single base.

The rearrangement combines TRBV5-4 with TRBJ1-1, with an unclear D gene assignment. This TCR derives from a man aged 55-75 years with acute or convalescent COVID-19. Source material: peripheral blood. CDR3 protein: CASSLGTLNTEAFF. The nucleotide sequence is TGTGCCAGCAGCTTGGGGACTTTGAACACTGAAGCTTTCTTT.